The sequence of this T cell receptor (beta chain) was determined in a study of blood T cell repertoires in COVID-19. The wider study: T cells, B-cell-depleted T cells, or PBMCs provided the cDNA or gDNA that served as material.

Original processing notes: The authors estimated nucleated cell counts from reference gene primer amplification. Sequenced by immunoSEQ multiplex PCR; TCRdb stores in-frame clones only, minus some. V, J and clone size are taken as reported in that table, and D and trimming were inferred from the DNA itself. The sample has approximately 670,000 clones, about 87% seen once. The CDR3 contains 13 residues. Germline V gene sequence: CDR1 LNHNV, CDR2 YYDKDF (reference sequence). Losses at the gene ends were 4 bases for V and 8 bases for J; bases not matched to a gene: 7. Sequenced sample: peripheral blood. This receptor was obtained from a woman aged 18-29 years with acute or convalescent COVID-19. The rearrangement joins TRBV15 to TRBJ1-2, with 7 bases lining up with TRBD1. Here the CDR3 reads CATSKEGARGYTF. For the CDR3, the DNA is TGTGCCACCAGCAAGGAGGGGGCGCGGGGCTACACCTTC.